This T cell receptor (beta chain) was sequenced in a study of identical twins. The sample holds many counts of this clonotype. TCRdb re-derived calls from the 5' RACE reads in MiXCR, one entry per CDR3 protein. Counted here are roughly 290,000 distinct CDR3 sequences, roughly 10% occurring once; the ten biggest clones make up approximately 7%. Trimming took 1 base from V and 3 from J, leaving 10 bases between them. CDR1 LGHDT and CDR2 YNNKEL come from the germline V gene (reference sequence). The CDR3 is 14 residues long. These data were also reused for a study on yellow fever vaccine responses in identical twins.

The sequencing sample was made of CD8+ T cells sorted from blood. The chain joins TRBV3-1 to TRBJ2-7; no reliable D call. This clonotype originated in a woman between 18 and 30 years old in good health. CDR3 nucleotides: TGTGCCAGCAGCCAAGGGATTGTAGGCTACGAGCAGTACTTC. Protein product: CASSQGIVGYEQYF.